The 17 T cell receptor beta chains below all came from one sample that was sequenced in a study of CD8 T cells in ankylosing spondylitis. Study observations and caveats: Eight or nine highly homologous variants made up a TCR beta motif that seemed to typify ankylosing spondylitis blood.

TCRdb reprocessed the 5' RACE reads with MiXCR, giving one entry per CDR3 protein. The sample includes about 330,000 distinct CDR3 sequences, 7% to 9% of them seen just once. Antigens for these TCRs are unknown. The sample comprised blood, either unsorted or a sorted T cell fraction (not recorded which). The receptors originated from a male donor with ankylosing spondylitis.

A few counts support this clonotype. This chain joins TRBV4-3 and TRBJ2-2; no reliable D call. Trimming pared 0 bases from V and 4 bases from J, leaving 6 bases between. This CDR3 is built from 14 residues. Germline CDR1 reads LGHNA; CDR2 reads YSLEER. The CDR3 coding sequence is TGCGCCAGCAGCCAAGATTGGAGCACCGGGGAGCTGTTTTTT. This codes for CASSQDWSTGELFF.

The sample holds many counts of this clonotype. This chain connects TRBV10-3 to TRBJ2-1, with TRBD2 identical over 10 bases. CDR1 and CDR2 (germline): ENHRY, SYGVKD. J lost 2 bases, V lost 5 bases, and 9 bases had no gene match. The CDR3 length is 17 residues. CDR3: CAISPRGAGGPYNEQFF. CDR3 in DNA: TGTGCCATCAGTCCCCGAGGAGCGGGAGGGCCCTACAATGAGCAGTTCTTC.

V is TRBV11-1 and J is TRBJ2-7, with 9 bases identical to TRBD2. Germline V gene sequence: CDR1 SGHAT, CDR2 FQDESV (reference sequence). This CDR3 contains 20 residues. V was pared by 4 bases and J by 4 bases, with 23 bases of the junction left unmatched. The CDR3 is CASSYPLSPYSSGSSYEQYF. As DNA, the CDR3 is TGTGCCAGCAGCTACCCTCTATCCCCCTATAGTAGCGGGAGTTCGTACGAGCAGTACTTC.

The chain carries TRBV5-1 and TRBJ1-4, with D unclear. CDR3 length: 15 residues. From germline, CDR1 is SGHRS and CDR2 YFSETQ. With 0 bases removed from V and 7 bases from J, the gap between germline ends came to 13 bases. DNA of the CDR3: TGCGCCAGCAGCTTGGCCGGTGGTGAGCGTGAAAAACTGTTTTTT. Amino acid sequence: CASSLAGGEREKLFF.

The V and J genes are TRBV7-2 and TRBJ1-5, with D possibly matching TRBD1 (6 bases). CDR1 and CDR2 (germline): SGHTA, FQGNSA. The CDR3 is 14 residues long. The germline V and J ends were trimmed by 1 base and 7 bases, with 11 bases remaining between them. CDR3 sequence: CASSLGPRGQPQHF. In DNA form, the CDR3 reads TGTGCCAGCAGCTTAGGCCCCAGGGGCCAGCCCCAGCATTTT.

The CDR3 loop reads CASSLTRTENQPQHF. The CDR3 coding sequence is TGTGCCAGCTCTCTTACCCGGACAGAAAATCAGCCCCAGCATTTT. The chain uses TRBV18 and TRBJ1-5; D might be TRBD1 (6 bases). Trimming pared 6 bases from V and 4 bases from J, leaving 16 bases between. CDR1 KGHSH and CDR2 LQKENI come from the germline V gene. This CDR3 comprises 15 residues. The entire variable domain, with the rest obtained from reference TRBV18 and TRBJ1-5, is as follows: NAGVMQNPRHLVRRRGQEARLRCSPMKGHSHVYWYRQLPEEGLKFMVYLQKENIIDESGMPKERFSAEFPKEGPSILRIQQVVRGDSAAYFCASSLTRTENQPQHFGDGTRLSIL.

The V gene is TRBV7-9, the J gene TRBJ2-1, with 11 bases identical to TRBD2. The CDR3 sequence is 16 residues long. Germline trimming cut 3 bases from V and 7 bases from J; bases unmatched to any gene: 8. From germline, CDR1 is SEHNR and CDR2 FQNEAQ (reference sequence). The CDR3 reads CASSFVSGRARNEQFF. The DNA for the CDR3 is TGTGCCAGCAGCTTCGTTAGCGGGAGGGCCCGTAATGAGCAGTTCTTC. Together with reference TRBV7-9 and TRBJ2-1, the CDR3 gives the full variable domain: DTGVSQNPRHKITKRGQNVTFRCDPISEHNRLYWYRQTLGQGPEFLTYFQNEAQLEKSRLLSDRFSAERPKGSFSTLEIQRTEQGDSAMYLCASSFVSGRARNEQFFGPGTRLTVL.

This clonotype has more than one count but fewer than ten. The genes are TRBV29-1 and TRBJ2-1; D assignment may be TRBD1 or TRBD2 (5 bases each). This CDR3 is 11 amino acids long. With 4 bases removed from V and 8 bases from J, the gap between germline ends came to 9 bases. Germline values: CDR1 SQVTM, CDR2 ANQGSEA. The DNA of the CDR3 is TGCAGCGTTGGGGGGTCCCATGAGCAGTTCTTC. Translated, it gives CSVGGSHEQFF.

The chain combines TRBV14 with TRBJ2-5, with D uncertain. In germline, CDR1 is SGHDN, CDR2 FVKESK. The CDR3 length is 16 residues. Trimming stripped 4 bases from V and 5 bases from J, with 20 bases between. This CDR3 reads CASSPRSGPPLETQYF. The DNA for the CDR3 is TGTGCCAGCAGCCCGAGGTCAGGACCCCCTTTGGAGACCCAGTACTTC.

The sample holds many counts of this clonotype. The CDR3 DNA sequence: TGCGCCAGCAGCCCGATACTAGCGGGGAACACCGGGGAGCTGTTTTTT. Protein sequence: CASSPILAGNTGELFF. The chain employs TRBV5-1 and TRBJ2-2; 9 positions match TRBD2. The CDR3 totals 16 residues. V lost 4 bases and J lost 1; bases outside the gene matches: 5. From germline, CDR1 is SGHRS and CDR2 YFSETQ.

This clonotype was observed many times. CDR3 in DNA: TGCGCCAGCAGCCAAGGAATTGGAGCGGGAATGGATACGCAGTATTTT. Protein: CASSQGIGAGMDTQYF. V usage is TRBV4-3 and J usage is TRBJ2-3, with TRBD2 matching 7 bases. J gave up 6 bases and V 1 base, and 10 bases lay outside the gene matches. CDR3 length equals 16 residues. Germline V gives CDR1 LGHNA, CDR2 YSLEER.

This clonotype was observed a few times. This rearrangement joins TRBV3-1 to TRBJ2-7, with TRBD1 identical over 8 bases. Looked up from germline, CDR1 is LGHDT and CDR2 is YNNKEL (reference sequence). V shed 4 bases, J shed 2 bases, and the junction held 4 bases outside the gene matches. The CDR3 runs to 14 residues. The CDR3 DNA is TGTGCCAGCAGCCCGGACAGGGTCCCCTACGAGCAGTACTTC. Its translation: CASSPDRVPYEQYF.

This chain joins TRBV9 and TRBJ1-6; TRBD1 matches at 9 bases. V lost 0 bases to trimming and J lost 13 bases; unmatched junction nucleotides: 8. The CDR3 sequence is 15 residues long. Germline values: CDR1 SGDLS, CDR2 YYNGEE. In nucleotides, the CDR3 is TGTGCCAGCAGCGTAGAATCGGGACAGGGTTTTCCCCTCCACTTT. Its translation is CASSVESGQGFPLHF. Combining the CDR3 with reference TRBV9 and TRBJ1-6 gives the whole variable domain DSGVTQTPKHLITATGQRVTLRCSPRSGDLSVYWYQQSLDQGLQFLIQYYNGEERAKGNILERFSAQQFPDLHSELNLSSLELGDSALYFCASSVESGQGFPLHFGNGTRLTVT.

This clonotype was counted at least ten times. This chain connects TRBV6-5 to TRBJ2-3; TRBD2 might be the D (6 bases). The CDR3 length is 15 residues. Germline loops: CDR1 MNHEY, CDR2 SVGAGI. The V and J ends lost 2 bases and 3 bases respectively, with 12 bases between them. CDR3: CASSYKGLQTDTQYF. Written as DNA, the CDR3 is TGTGCCAGCAGTTACAAGGGACTTCAGACAGATACGCAGTATTTT.

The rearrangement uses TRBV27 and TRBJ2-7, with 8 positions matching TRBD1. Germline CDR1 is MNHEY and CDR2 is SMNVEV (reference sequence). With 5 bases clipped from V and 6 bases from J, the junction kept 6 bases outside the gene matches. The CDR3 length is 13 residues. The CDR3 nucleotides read TGTGCCAGCAGTGTAAACAGGGGGACCGAGCAGTACTTC. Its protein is CASSVNRGTEQYF.

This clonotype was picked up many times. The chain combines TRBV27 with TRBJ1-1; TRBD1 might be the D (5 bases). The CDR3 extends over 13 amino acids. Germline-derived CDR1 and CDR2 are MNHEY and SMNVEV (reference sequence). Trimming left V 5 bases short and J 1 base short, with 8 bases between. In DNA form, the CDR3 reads TGTGCCAGCAGTCATGACAGGAACACTGAAGCTTTCTTT. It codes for CASSHDRNTEAFF.

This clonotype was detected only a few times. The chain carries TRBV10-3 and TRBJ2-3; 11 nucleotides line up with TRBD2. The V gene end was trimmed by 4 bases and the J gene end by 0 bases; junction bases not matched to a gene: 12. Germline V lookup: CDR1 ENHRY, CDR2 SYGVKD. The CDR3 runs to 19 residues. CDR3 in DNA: TGTGCCATCAGTGGGACTAGCGGGCGTAATGAAGGCAGCACAGATACGCAGTATTTT. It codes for CAISGTSGRNEGSTDTQYF.